This TCR beta chain came from a study of EBV T-cell therapy then PD-1 blockade in nasopharyngeal carcinoma. As to treatment: AdE1-LMPpoly-expanded autologous EBV-specific T-cell therapy followed by anti-PD-1 nivolumab. This clone was counted between two and nine times. As yet, its antigen is unknown. V shed 0 bases, J shed 3 bases, and the junction held 2 bases outside the gene matches. Germline values: CDR1 MNHNS, CDR2 SASEGT. This CDR3 has 15 residues. Sequencing used immunoSEQ multiplex PCR; TCRdb keeps in-frame clones, though not all of them. The table includes 20,000 to 25,000 clones, 70% to 85% detected once.

The chain combines TRBV6-1 with TRBJ2-7; 10 bases agree with TRBD2. This specimen consisted of CD8+ T cells from blood, obtained at day -245 from a patient whose treatment included autologous EBV-specific T cells and nivolumab. The clonotype comes from a man aged 40-55 years with nasopharyngeal carcinoma. Here the CDR3 DNA reads TGTGCCAGCAGTGAAGCTGTAGCGGGGGGCTACGAGCAGTACTTC. This encodes CASSEAVAGGYEQYF.